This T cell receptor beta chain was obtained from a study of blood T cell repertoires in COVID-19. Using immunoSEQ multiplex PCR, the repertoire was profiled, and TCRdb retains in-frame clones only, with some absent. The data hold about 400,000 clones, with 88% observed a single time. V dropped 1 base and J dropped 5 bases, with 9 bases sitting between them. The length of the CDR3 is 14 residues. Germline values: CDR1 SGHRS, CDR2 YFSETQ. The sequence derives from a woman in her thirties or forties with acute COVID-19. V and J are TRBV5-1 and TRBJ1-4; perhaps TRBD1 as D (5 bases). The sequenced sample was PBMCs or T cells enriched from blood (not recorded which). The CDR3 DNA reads TGCGCCAGCAGCTTGAGCAGGGAAAATGAAAAACTGTTTTTT. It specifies CASSLSRENEKLFF.